Detailed here is one TCR beta chain. This clonotype was seen many times. The antigen this receptor binds is unknown. Per-base quality was not reported, and no clone a single base away is much larger than it. The entry originates in a study of regulatory T cells in long-lasting Graves disease (dated by TCRdb to the early 2020s). Context from the whole study: In the newly diagnosed Graves' disease group, patients had been taking antithyroid drugs for less than 3 months. A total of about 33 samples underwent TCR sequencing, from around 13 patients with persistent Graves' disease and 20 or so patients with newly diagnosed Graves' disease. This study used TCR sequencing and RNA sequencing of peripheral blood to compare persistent Graves' disease patients against newly diagnosed Graves' disease patients. The study took place in China and was registered as a clinical trial. Broad study findings and their caveats: TRBV28, TRBJ1-2 and TRBJ2-5 were preferentially used in persistent disease, while TRBV20-1 and TRBJ2-1 were favored in newly diagnosed disease. Compared with newly diagnosed patients, patients with persistent Graves' disease had lower TCR Shannon entropy and fewer highly expanded clones, which suggests clonal expansion. Sequencing and analysis were limited to the TCR beta chain. Peripheral blood alone was examined, since thyroid tissue, which constituted the primary lesion, could not be accessed. Persistent patients shared more public clonotypes among themselves (around 2,500) than newly diagnosed patients did (about 970). The authors noted that the small sample size was a limitation that may lower accuracy.

The receptor library was made with multiplex PCR. The sequencer was an Illumina HiSeq 4000. TCR beta libraries were built with iRepertoire HTBI primers and Arm-PCR amplification of CDR3 regions. Before sequencing, the PCR products underwent gel purification. The study's processing was this. Gene usage analysis of CDR3 amino acid clonotypes used the approximately 62 TRBV and around 14 TRBJ segments found across samples. COPE and FqMerger were used to merge the filtered high-quality paired reads into contigs. BLAST was used to align contigs to IMGT TRBV, TRBD and TRBJ reference genes, and CDR3 was defined according to IMGT. Highly expanded clones were defined as clonotypes with a frequency above 0.1%. Repertoire diversity was measured by Shannon entropy, and V-J evenness by the Gini coefficient. A clonotype was considered public if more than one individual shared it. TCRdb passed the public sequencing reads through fastp at Q25 and MiXCR, retaining productive beta sequences. Each entry merges the rows of one CDR3 protein and shows their most common DNA and genes. TCRdb's processing, not the authors', yielded these V and J calls. The sample table lists under 450,000 distinct CDR3 sequences, around 16% of them with a count of one. 20% to 25% of the sample belongs to the ten largest clones.

The sample's time point, from its label and the paper: newly diagnosed GD, antithyroid drugs for less than 3 months. For both TCR sequencing and RNA sequencing, RNA was extracted from PBMCs using TRIzol. Graves' disease was diagnosed according to American Thyroid Association guidelines. Patients for the study were recruited at an endocrinology department in Xi'an, China. Each patient gave 7.5 to 10 milliliters of peripheral blood, collected in an EDTA anticoagulant tube. Ficoll Paque Plus density gradient separation was used to isolate PBMCs, and no further T cell sorting was performed. An Agilent 2100 Bioanalyzer and agarose gel were used to check RNA quality, while a NanoDrop 2000 measured RNA concentration. V gives up 5 bases and J gives up 0 bases, and the segment between their germline ends measures 14 bases. The CDR3 holds 16 amino acids from the cysteine to the phenylalanine. Only CDR3 DNA is held: 48 bases, read in frame from base 1. From a lookup of the germline V gene (reference sequence), CDR1 and CDR2 are PRHDT and FYEKMQ.

A further study also used this sample, focusing on T cells in Graves' hyperthyroidism and ophthalmopathy. The second source states: Stable Graves' hyperthyroidism was defined as the absence of progression to ophthalmopathy over 18 months of follow-up. The hyperthyroidism patients were between 18 and 65 years old and newly diagnosed, with a disease duration of less than 2 months. The study excluded patients with uncontrolled infections, other autoimmune diseases, pregnancy or lactation. Diagnoses relied on clinical symptoms, serum thyroxine and TRAb, thyroid ultrasound and orbital computed tomography. For the first round of RT-PCR on the TCR CDR3, the HTBI primer set was used together with the Qiagen OneStep RT-PCR kit. Blood samples also contained most of the expanded thyroid clonotypes (frequency above 0.001), which suggests that blood repertoires may reflect thyroid immune responses. Ophthalmopathy was separated from stable hyperthyroidism by a 13 V-J signature model, with around 90% sensitivity and about 81% specificity obtained in cross-validation and 80%/75% obtained in testing. In validation, progression to ophthalmopathy was predicted by the model with 55% to 71% sensitivity and 72% to 80% specificity, a median of around 6.5 months before onset. To identify distinguishing TCR V-J signatures, a discovery cohort of roughly 100 patients was used, comprising some 43 with Graves' ophthalmopathy and about 59 with stable Graves' hyperthyroidism. Whether ophthalmopathy could be predicted prospectively was tested in an independent validation cohort made up of under 20 hyperthyroidism patients plus 17 patients who later progressed to ophthalmopathy. For training and testing, the 100 or so patients in the discovery cohort were randomly divided in a 7:3 ratio. In addition, the study compared T-cell repertoires in thyroid tissue and in blood from over 5 Graves' hyperthyroidism patients. After sampling, hyperthyroidism patients received methimazole starting at 30 mg daily, and ophthalmopathy patients received high-dose intravenous methylprednisolone. Libraries were constructed in a second round of multiplex PCR, after which size selection and purification were carried out. Paired-end sequencing of the libraries was performed with 100 bp reads on an Illumina HiSeq2000. SOAPnuke was used to process the raw data, with reads discarded if the reads contained adapters or uncalled bases, had a mean Phred below 15, or lacked an exact constant-primer or identifier match. High-quality paired reads were merged with COPE v1.2.5, and unique nucleotide sequences were defined as clonotypes. Clonotypes were aligned to IMGT TRBV, TRBD and TRBJ reference segments using MiTCR v1.1. Only V-J combinations with frequency above 0.0001, covering approximately 99% of repertoires, were analysed. A TCS score was defined as the ratio of F50 (clonal expansion) to E x V (chaos), with BLOSUM62-based TCRdist applied between CDR3 peptides within each V-J. Welch's t-statistics and random forest reduced several hundred V-J features to roughly 13, which were used in a naive Bayes classifier (R e1071). Sample size was not statistically predetermined, and blinding of investigators to group allocation was not performed. According to the paper, TCR Vbeta CDR3 sequencing was carried out on approximately 140 peripheral blood samples, which came from fewer than 50 ophthalmopathy, approximately 72 hyperthyroidism and approximately 17 progressor patients.

The sequence was collected from a woman aged 18-35 years with Graves disease. Donor details come from another sample of the same person, matched by shared clones. This specimen was peripheral blood mononuclear cells (PBMCs), taken at new diagnosis, from a patient treated with antithyroid drugs. Recombination joined TRBV13 with TRBJ2-1; a tentative D call is TRBD1 (7 bases match). Read as DNA, the sequence is TGTGCCAGCAGCCCCGGGGGACAGAGCTCCTACAATGAGCAGTTCTTC. Translation gives CASSPGGQSSYNEQFF.